Below are 16 T cell receptor beta chains sequenced from a single sample in a study of cytomegalovirus exposure and HLA in healthy donors (dated by TCRdb to the late 2010s). The library was made by the immunoSEQ multiplex PCR assay. For the multiplex PCR, a mixture combining 60 forward primers for TCR Vbeta segments and 13 reverse primers for TCR Jbeta segments was used. TCRdb provides this immuneACCESS table in a form limited to in-frame rearrangements. Some clones are lacking; in checked studies, under half of them reflect an unresolved V gene, and why the rest are absent is not known. This sample comprises around 120,000 clones, around 84% of them detected only once. The ten largest clones capture 6.3% of the sample. The sample taken for sequencing was PBMCs. The receptors originated from a middle-aged woman in good health and CMV-seronegative.

This clone is deemed large. The chain recombines TRBV5-1 with TRBJ2-7; D is perhaps TRBD1 (6 bases). V lost 3 bases and J lost 1, with 8 bases in between. Germline V gene lookup returns CDR1 SGHRS and CDR2 YFSETQ. CDR3 size: 13 residues. As DNA, the CDR3 is TGCGCCAGCAGCTGGGACAAGTCCTACGAGCAGTACTTC. Translating it yields CASSWDKSYEQYF.

This clone was detected a few times. The chain employs TRBV7-3 and TRBJ2-2, with TRBD1 matching over 10 bases. The CDR3 totals 17 residues. The germline CDR1 and CDR2 sequences are SGHTA and FQGTGA. Germline trimming cut 2 bases from V and 4 bases from J; bases unmatched to any gene: 7. The CDR3 nucleotides read TGTGCCAGCAGCTTAGCCGGGACAGGGGAGGGCACCGGGGAGCTGTTTTTT. Translated, it gives CASSLAGTGEGTGELFF.

The chain uses TRBV25-1 and TRBJ2-3; 14 bases agree with TRBD2. The CDR3 runs to 15 residues. Germline values: CDR1 MGHDK, CDR2 SYGVNS. Trimming cost V 3 bases and J 11 bases; bases outside gene matches: 7. CDR3 sequence (DNA): TGTGCCAGCAGTGAGACTAGCGGGAGGGCCAATAGGCAGTATTTT. Translation: CASSETSGRANRQYF.

This chain joins TRBV7-9 and TRBJ2-3; 12 bases align to TRBD2. The germline V gene encodes CDR1 SEHNR and CDR2 FQNEAQ (reference sequence). CDR3 length: 16 residues. V was clipped by 4 bases and J by 2 bases; unmatched bases: 4. Here the CDR3 reads CASSSGTSGYTDTQYF. Here the CDR3 DNA reads TGTGCCAGCAGCTCCGGGACTAGCGGGTACACAGATACGCAGTATTTT.

The chain has TRBV14 and TRBJ2-5, with 16 positions matching TRBD2. Germline loops: CDR1 SGHDN, CDR2 FVKESK. After removal of 3 bases from V and 1 base from J, the junction contained 8 bases not matched to a gene. This CDR3 spans 19 amino acids. CDR3 in amino acids: CASSHSGTSGRAGQETQYF. For the CDR3, the DNA is TGTGCCAGCAGCCATAGTGGGACTAGCGGGAGGGCCGGCCAAGAGACCCAGTACTTC.

This clone was observed a handful of times. V usage is TRBV28 and J usage is TRBJ1-2; D gene uncertain. Trimming removed 7 bases at V and 0 bases at J, with 12 bases between. The CDR3 is 14 residues long. Germline CDR1 reads MDHEN; CDR2 reads SYDVKM. CDR3 sequence (DNA): TGTGCCAGCATCTATCGGGGAGCTAACTATGGCTACACCTTC. Its protein product is CASIYRGANYGYTF.

A single count supports this clone. The chain joins TRBV10-1 to TRBJ2-5; 14 bases align to TRBD2. The DNA end favors TRBJ2-7, so the J call may be wrong. This CDR3 is 14 amino acids long. Germline CDR1 WNHNN, CDR2 SYGVQD (reference sequence). CDR3 protein: CASSGTSGSYEQYF. The CDR3 nucleotides read TGCGCCAGCAGCGGGACTAGCGGGAGCTACGAGCAGTACTTC.

This rearrangement joins TRBV4-1 to TRBJ1-1; no clear D gene. The CDR3 length is 13 residues. In germline, CDR1 is MGHRA, CDR2 YSYEKL. The V and J ends lost 1 base and 1 base respectively, with 4 bases between them. The DNA for the CDR3 is TGCGCCAGCAGCCAAGGGGCGAACACTGAAGCTTTCTTT. Its translation is CASSQGANTEAFF.

The rearrangement uses TRBV28 and TRBJ1-2, with a weak D call TRBD1 (6 bases). CDR1 and CDR2 (germline): MDHEN, SYDVKM. CDR3 length: 14 amino acids. V lost 6 bases and J lost 7, with 18 bases in between. This CDR3 is CASSPSQTGGGYTF. CDR3 nucleotide sequence: TGTGCCAGCAGCCCTTCACAGACAGGCGGTGGCTACACCTTC.

The chain employs TRBV27 and TRBJ1-6; 7 bases match TRBD1. The CDR3 is made up of 14 amino acids. Trimming removed 5 bases from V and 7 bases from J; junction bases left unmatched: 5. Germline V gene data show CDR1 as MNHEY and CDR2 as SMNVEV (reference sequence). The CDR3 sequence: CASSPGTANSPLHF. In DNA form, the CDR3 reads TGTGCCAGCAGTCCCGGGACAGCAAATTCACCCCTCCACTTT.

The CDR3 nucleotides read TGTGCCAGCTCACCGGTCGAGGGTGGGGAGACCCAGTACTTC. It codes for CASSPVEGGETQYF. The chain uses TRBV18 and TRBJ2-5, with a weak D call TRBD2 (5 bases). Germline CDR1 KGHSH, CDR2 LQKENI. This CDR3 has 14 amino acids. Trimming removed 3 bases at V and 5 bases at J, with 13 bases between.

The chain uses TRBV9 and TRBJ2-3; 12 positions match TRBD2. Germline-derived CDR1 and CDR2 are SGDLS and YYNGEE. J lost 8 bases, V lost 3 bases, and 7 bases had no gene match. The CDR3 totals 15 residues. The CDR3 protein is CASSATSGREGTQYF. DNA of the CDR3: TGTGCCAGCAGCGCGACTAGCGGGAGAGAGGGTACGCAGTATTTT.

This rearrangement joins TRBV11-2 to TRBJ2-7, with D perhaps TRBD2 (5 bases). V lost 3 bases, J lost 1 base, and 7 bases lay in between. The CDR3 runs to 13 residues. Per the germline V gene, CDR1 is SGHAT and CDR2 is FQNNGV. The CDR3 loop reads CASSLDFSYEQYF. For the CDR3, the DNA is TGTGCCAGCAGCTTGGACTTTTCCTACGAGCAGTACTTC. Using reference TRBV11-2 and TRBJ2-7 for the parts outside the CDR3, the full variable domain is EAGVAQSPRYKIIEKRQSVAFWCNPISGHATLYWYQQILGQGPKLLIQFQNNGVVDDSQLPKDRFSAERLKGVDSTLKIQPAKLEDSAVYLCASSLDFSYEQYFGPGTRLTVT.

This clone has a handful of counts. The chain carries TRBV9 and TRBJ2-1, with 8 positions matching TRBD2. The CDR3 consists of 17 residues. The ends lost 0 bases at V and 6 bases at J; junction bases unmatched: 11. CDR1 is SGDLS and CDR2 is YYNGEE in the germline V gene. The CDR3 DNA is TGTGCCAGCAGCGTAGCGGGGGGGGCGGGAACTCCCAATGAGCAGTTCTTC. Protein sequence: CASSVAGGAGTPNEQFF. The complete variable domain, with remaining parts taken from reference TRBV9 and TRBJ2-1, reads DSGVTQTPKHLITATGQRVTLRCSPRSGDLSVYWYQQSLDQGLQFLIQYYNGEERAKGNILERFSAQQFPDLHSELNLSSLELGDSALYFCASSVAGGAGTPNEQFFGPGTRLTVL.

V and J are TRBV7-3 and TRBJ1-1; TRBD1 agrees at 7 bases. The J segment lost 1 base and the V segment lost 6 bases, leaving 11 bases of the junction unmatched. The CDR3 is 16 residues long. CDR1 is SGHTA and CDR2 is FQGTGA in the germline V gene. CDR3 coding DNA: TGTGCCAGCAGTCCCAGGGGGGAAGGGTGGAACACTGAAGCTTTCTTT. It translates to CASSPRGEGWNTEAFF.

The chain has TRBV29-1 and TRBJ1-2, with 7 bases aligning to TRBD1. The CDR3 runs 13 residues. V was clipped by 0 bases and J by 4 bases; unmatched bases: 2. Per germline, CDR1 SQVTM and CDR2 ANQGSEA. CDR3 sequence (DNA): TGCAGCGTTGAAGATAACAGGGGCTATGGCTACACCTTC. Amino acid sequence: CSVEDNRGYGYTF.